Below, one T cell receptor beta chain is given with its context. These data come from a study of blood T cell repertoires in COVID-19. Assay: immunoSEQ multiplex PCR; the TCRdb copy retains only in-frame clones and omits some. The sample contains 150,000 to 200,000 clones, around 90% of which appear only once. Germline CDR1 and CDR2: MGHRA and YSYEKL. The CDR3 sequence is 15 residues long. Deletions cut 1 base from V and 2 bases from J, with 12 bases between. Material: peripheral blood. The origin of this receptor is a woman between 50 and 59 years old with acute or convalescent COVID-19. The rearrangement links TRBV4-1 to TRBJ2-7, with a weak D call TRBD2 (6 bases). CDR3: CASSQGLVGTYEQYF. In DNA form, the CDR3 reads TGCGCCAGCAGCCAAGGACTAGTGGGGACCTACGAGCAGTACTTC.